This entry lists 10 T cell receptor beta chains sequenced from one sample in a study of cytomegalovirus exposure and HLA in healthy donors. In the PCR, 60 Vbeta and 13 Jbeta primers were used. The assay was immunoSEQ multiplex PCR, and TCRdb's table has in-frame clones only and misses some. The table records about 150,000 clones, around 10% of them present only once. Material for sequencing was PBMCs. The receptors here all came from a man in his fifties in good health and CMV-seronegative.

The table lists this clone with a few counts. The chain has TRBV11-2 and TRBJ1-1; a possible D gene is TRBD1 (5 bases). The CDR3 length is 13 residues. Germline assignment: CDR1 SGHAT and CDR2 FQNNGV. Trimming stripped 3 bases from V and 1 base from J, with 6 bases between. The DNA for the CDR3 is TGTGCCAGCAGCTTCGGACAGAACACTGAAGCTTTCTTT. The encoded protein is CASSFGQNTEAFF.

This clone was seen a few times. The V and J genes are TRBV4-1 and TRBJ1-4; TRBD1 matches 9 bases. The CDR3 totals 15 residues. The ends lost 3 bases at V and 7 bases at J; junction bases unmatched: 6. Germline V gives CDR1 MGHRA, CDR2 YSYEKL. For the CDR3, the DNA is TGCGCCAGCAGCCAGGACGGGACAGGGATTGAAAAACTGTTTTTT. Translating gives CASSQDGTGIEKLFF.

This chain joins TRBV9 and TRBJ1-3; D is possibly TRBD1 (6 bases). Trimming took off 3 bases at V and 2 bases at J, with 9 bases between the two ends. Germline lookup yields CDR1 SGDLS and CDR2 YYNGEE. The CDR3 runs 14 residues. CDR3 nucleotide sequence: TGTGCCAGCAGCGGGAGGACAGCTGGAAACACCATATATTTT. This encodes CASSGRTAGNTIYF.

The chain links TRBV6-6 to TRBJ2-7; a weak D match, TRBD2 (5 bases). Looked up from germline, CDR1 is MNHNY and CDR2 is SVGAGI (reference sequence). This CDR3 contains 13 residues. V was pared by 8 bases and J by 3 bases, with 14 bases between. CDR3 DNA: TGTGCCAGCCTTCGGGAAAGGGACTACGAGCAGTACTTC. Translation: CASLRERDYEQYF.

In its sample, this clone was seen a few times. The chain recombines TRBV5-1 with TRBJ2-6; tentatively, D is TRBD1 (6 bases). The CDR3 is 17 residues long. V was cut by 3 bases and J by 0 bases, with 13 bases left in between. The germline CDR1 and CDR2 sequences are SGHRS and YFSETQ. The CDR3 DNA is TGCGCCAGCAGCTCCGGGACACTGAGCTCTGGGGCCAACGTCCTGACTTTC. Residues: CASSSGTLSSGANVLTF.

The chain recombines TRBV7-9 with TRBJ1-4; no firm D call. From germline, CDR1 is SEHNR and CDR2 FQNEAQ (reference sequence). This CDR3 has 13 amino acids. Trimming removed 1 base from V and 8 bases from J, with 8 bases in between. As DNA, the CDR3 is TGTGCCAGCAGCTTAGGACTAGAAGAAAAACTGTTTTTT. Encoded protein: CASSLGLEEKLFF.

This clone was seen more than once but under ten times. The chain carries TRBV6-5 and TRBJ2-1, with 7 bases fitting TRBD1. Germline V gene lookup returns CDR1 MNHEY and CDR2 SVGAGI. J lost 4 bases, V lost 2 bases, and 8 bases had no gene match. The CDR3 is made up of 16 amino acids. The CDR3 sequence is CASSYEGTAAYNEQFF. Written as DNA, the CDR3 is TGTGCCAGCAGTTACGAGGGGACAGCTGCATACAATGAGCAGTTCTTC.

The chain employs TRBV7-2 and TRBJ2-4; D call uncertain. The CDR3 sequence is 15 residues long. Trimming cost V 4 bases and J 0 bases, with 10 bases left between them. Germline CDR1 reads SGHTA; CDR2 reads FQGNSA. This chain's CDR3 is CASSSPVLAKNIQYF. The CDR3 coding sequence is TGTGCCAGCAGCTCACCGGTTCTAGCCAAAAACATTCAGTACTTC.

A few counts support this clone. The V and J genes are TRBV30 and TRBJ2-5; maybe TRBD1 (5 bases). The germline V and J ends were trimmed by 5 bases and 5 bases, with 21 bases remaining between them. This CDR3 region has 15 residues. The germline V gene encodes CDR1 GTSNPN and CDR2 SVGIG (reference sequence). The DNA for the CDR3 is TGTGCCTGGGCCCTCCGGAACGGGCCAGGGGAGACCCAGTACTTC. Protein product: CAWALRNGPGETQYF.

This clone was counted a few times. The gene calls are TRBV13 and TRBJ2-3; 10 bases are a match to TRBD2. Germline CDR1 PRHDT, CDR2 FYEKMQ (reference sequence). CDR3 size: 16 residues. V lost 3 bases, J lost 8 bases, and 11 bases stayed unmatched. The CDR3 sequence is CASSFLGAGGRGTQYF. CDR3 bases: TGTGCCAGCAGCTTCTTAGGAGCGGGGGGGCGGGGTACGCAGTATTTT.